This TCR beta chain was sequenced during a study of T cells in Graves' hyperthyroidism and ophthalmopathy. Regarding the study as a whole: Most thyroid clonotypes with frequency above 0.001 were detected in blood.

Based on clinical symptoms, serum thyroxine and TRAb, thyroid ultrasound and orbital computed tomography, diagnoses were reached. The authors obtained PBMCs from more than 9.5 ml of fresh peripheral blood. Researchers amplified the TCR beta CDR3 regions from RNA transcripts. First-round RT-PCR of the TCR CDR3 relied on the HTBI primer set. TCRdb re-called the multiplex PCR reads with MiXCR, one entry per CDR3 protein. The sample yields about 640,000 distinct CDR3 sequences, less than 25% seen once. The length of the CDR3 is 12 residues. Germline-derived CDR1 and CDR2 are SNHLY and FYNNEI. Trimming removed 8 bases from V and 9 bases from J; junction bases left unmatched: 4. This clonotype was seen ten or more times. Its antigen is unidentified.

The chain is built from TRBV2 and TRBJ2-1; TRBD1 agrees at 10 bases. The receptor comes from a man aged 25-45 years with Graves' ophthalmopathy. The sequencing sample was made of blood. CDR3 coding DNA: TGTGCCAGCGGTGGGACAGGGGTTGAGCAGTTCTTC. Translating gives CASGGTGVEQFF.